The sample holds a few counts of the clone carrying this T cell receptor beta chain. The antigen is undetermined. The read ends 3 residues before the CDR3 terminus; that terminus is restored from the germline J gene. V dropped 5 bases and J dropped 0; count of bases not matched to a gene: 2. This CDR3 spans 13 amino acids. Looked up from germline, CDR1 is GTSNPN and CDR2 is SVGIG (reference sequence). TCRdb keeps only in-frame clones here, not all; method: immunoSEQ multiplex PCR. The sample presents approximately 18,000 clones, none singletons. The entry originates in a study of T cell clonality in common variable immunodeficiency. Regarding the study as a whole: Fewer deletions and N-nucleotide insertions were reportedly seen in common variable immunodeficiency TCR beta sequences. CVID patient heterogeneity limited repertoire-clinical complication correlations.

The clonotype was recovered from a human donor with common variable immunodeficiency. V gene TRBV30 combines with J gene TRBJ1-1; 8 bases are shared with TRBD1. Material for sequencing was peripheral blood mononuclear cells. The CDR3 loop reads CAWSTGVNTEAFF. CDR3 DNA (partial): TGTGCCTGGTCGACAGGGGTGAACACTGAA.